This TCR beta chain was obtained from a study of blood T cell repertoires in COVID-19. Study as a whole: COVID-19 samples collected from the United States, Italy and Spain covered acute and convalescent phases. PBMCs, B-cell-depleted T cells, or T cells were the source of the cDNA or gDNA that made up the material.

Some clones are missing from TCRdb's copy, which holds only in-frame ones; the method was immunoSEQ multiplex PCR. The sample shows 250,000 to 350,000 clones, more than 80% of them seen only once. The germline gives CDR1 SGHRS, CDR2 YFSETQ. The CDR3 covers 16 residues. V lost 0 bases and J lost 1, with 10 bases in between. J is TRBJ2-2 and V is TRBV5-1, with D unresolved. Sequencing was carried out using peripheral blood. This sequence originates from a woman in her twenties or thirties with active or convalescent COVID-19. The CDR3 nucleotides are TGCGCCAGCAGCTTGGGAACAGTGATGAACACCGGGGAGCTGTTTTTT. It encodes CASSLGTVMNTGELFF. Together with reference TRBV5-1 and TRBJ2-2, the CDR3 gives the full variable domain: KAGVTQTPRYLIKTRGQQVTLSCSPISGHRSVSWYQQTPGQGLQFLFEYFSETQRNKGNFPGRFSGRQFSNSRSEMNVSTLELGDSALYLCASSLGTVMNTGELFFGEGSRLTVL.